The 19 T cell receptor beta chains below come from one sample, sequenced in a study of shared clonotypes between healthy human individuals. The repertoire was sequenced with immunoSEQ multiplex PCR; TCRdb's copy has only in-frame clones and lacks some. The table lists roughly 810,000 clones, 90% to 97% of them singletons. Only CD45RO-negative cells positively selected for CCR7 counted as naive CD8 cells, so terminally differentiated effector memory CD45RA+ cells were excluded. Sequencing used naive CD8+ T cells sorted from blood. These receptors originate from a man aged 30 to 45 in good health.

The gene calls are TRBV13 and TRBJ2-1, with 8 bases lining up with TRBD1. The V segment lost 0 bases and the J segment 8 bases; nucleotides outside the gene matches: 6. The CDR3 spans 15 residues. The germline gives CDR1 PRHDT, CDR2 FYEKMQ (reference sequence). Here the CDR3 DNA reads TGTGCCAGCAGCTTAGGGGACAGGGCGATGGATGAGCAGTTCTTC. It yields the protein CASSLGDRAMDEQFF.

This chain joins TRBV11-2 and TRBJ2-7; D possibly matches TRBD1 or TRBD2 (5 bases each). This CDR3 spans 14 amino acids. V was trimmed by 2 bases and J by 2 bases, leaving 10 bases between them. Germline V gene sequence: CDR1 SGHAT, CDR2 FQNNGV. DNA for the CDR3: TGTGCCAGCAGCTTACTCGGGGCGACCTACGAGCAGTACTTC. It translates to CASSLLGATYEQYF.

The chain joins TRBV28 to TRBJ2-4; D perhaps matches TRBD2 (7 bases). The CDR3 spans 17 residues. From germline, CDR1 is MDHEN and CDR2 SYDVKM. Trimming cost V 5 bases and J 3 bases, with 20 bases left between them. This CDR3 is CASSPIGGQVDKNIQYF. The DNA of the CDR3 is TGTGCCAGCAGTCCAATCGGGGGGCAGGTTGACAAAAACATTCAGTACTTC.

CDR3 DNA: TGTGCCATCAGACATCCCGGGACTAGCGAACCAAAGAGCTCCTACAATGAGCAGTTCTTC. It codes for CAIRHPGTSEPKSSYNEQFF. The rearrangement joins TRBV10-3 to TRBJ2-1, with 10 bases that match TRBD2. V shed 6 bases, J shed 0 bases, and the junction held 17 bases outside the gene matches. Germline CDR1 ENHRY, CDR2 SYGVKD. The CDR3 length is 20 residues.

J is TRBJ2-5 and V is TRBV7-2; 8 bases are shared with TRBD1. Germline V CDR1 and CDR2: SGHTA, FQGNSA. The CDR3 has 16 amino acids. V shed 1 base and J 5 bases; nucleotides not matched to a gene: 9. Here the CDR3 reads CASSLDGAGGLETQYF. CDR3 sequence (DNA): TGTGCCAGCAGCTTAGACGGGGCAGGGGGCTTGGAGACCCAGTACTTC.

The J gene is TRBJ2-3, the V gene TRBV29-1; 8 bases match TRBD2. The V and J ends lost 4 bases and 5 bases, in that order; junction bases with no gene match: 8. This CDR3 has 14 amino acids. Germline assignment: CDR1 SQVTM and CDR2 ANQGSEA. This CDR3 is CSVVVREVGDTQYF. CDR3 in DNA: TGCAGCGTTGTGGTGCGGGAGGTTGGAGATACGCAGTATTTT.

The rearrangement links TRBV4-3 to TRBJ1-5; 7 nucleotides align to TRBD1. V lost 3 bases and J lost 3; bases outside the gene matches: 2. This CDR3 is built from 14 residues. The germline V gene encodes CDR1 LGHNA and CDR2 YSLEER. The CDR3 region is CASSQGQSNQPQHF. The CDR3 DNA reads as TGCGCCAGCAGCCAGGGACAGTCCAATCAGCCCCAGCATTTT.

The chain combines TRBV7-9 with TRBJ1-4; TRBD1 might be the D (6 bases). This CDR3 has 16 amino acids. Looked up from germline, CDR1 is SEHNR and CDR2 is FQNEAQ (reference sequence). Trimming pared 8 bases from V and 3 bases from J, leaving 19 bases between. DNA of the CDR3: TGTGCCAGCCAGCCCCCCCAGGGGACACCTAATGAAAAACTGTTTTTT. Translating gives CASQPPQGTPNEKLFF.

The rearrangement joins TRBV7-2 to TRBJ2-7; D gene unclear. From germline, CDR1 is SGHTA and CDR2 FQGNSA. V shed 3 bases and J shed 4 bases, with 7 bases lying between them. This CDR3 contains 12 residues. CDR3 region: CASSLDNYEQYF. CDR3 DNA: TGTGCCAGCAGCTTGGATAATTACGAGCAGTACTTC.

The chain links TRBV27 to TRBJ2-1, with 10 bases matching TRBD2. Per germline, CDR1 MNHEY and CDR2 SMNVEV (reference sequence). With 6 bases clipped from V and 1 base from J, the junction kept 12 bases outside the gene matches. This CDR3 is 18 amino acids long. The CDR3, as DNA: TGTGCCAGCAGCCCTGGGCGTACTAGCGGGGCATCCTACAATGAGCAGTTCTTC. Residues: CASSPGRTSGASYNEQFF.

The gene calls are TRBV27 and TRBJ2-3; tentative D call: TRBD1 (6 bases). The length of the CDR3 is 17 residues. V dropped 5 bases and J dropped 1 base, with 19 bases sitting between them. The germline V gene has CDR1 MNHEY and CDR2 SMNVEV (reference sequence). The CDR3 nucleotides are TGTGCCAGCAGTCCAACCCTCAGGGGAAGTGGCACAGATACGCAGTATTTT. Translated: CASSPTLRGSGTDTQYF.

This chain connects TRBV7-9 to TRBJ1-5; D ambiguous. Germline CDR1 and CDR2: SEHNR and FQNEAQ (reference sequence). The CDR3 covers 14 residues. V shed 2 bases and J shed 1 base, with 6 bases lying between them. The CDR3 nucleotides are TGTGCCAGCAGCTTAATGGGCAGCAATCAGCCCCAGCATTTT. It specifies CASSLMGSNQPQHF.

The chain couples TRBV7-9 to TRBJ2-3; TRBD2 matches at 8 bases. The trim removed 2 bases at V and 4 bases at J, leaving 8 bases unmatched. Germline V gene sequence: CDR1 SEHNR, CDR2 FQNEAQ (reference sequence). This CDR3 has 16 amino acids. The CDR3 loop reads CASSLLAGMIADTQYF. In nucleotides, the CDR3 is TGTGCCAGCAGCTTATTAGCGGGGATGATTGCAGATACGCAGTATTTT.

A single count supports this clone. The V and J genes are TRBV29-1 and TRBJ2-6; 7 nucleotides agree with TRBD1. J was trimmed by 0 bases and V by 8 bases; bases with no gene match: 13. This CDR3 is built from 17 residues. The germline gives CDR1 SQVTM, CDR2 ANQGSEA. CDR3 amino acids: CSTYLRDRSSGANVLTF. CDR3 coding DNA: TGCAGCACCTACTTACGGGACAGAAGCTCTGGGGCCAACGTCCTGACTTTC.

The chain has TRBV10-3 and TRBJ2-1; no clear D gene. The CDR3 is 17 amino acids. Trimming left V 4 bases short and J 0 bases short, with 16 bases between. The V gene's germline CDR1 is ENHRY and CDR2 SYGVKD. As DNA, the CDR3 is TGTGCCATCAGTGGGCTTGGGGTGGCCAGCTCCTACAATGAGCAGTTCTTC. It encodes CAISGLGVASSYNEQFF.

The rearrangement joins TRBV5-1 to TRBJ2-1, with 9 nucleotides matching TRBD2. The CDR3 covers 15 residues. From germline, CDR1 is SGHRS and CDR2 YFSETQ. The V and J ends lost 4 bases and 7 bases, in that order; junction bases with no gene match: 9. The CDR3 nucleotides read TGCGCCAGCAGCCCGGCGCTAGCGGGACGGAATGAGCAGTTCTTC. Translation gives CASSPALAGRNEQFF.

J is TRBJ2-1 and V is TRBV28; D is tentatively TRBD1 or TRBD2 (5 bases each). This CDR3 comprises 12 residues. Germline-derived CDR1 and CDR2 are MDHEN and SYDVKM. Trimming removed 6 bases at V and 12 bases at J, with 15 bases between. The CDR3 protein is CASSSPGPLQFF. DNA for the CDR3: TGTGCCAGCAGCTCCCCGGGACCACTGCAGTTCTTC.

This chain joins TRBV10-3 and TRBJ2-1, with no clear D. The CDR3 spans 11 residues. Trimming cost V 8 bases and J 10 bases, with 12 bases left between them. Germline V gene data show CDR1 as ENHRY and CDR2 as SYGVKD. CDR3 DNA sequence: TGTGCCATCTCTGAATCGTACGAGCAGTTCTTC. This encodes CAISESYEQFF.

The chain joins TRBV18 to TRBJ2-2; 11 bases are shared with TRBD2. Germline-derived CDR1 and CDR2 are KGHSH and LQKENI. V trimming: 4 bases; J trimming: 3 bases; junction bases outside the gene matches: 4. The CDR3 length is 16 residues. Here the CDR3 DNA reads TGTGCCAGCTCACGTGGACTAGCGGGCGACACCGGGGAGCTGTTTTTT. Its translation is CASSRGLAGDTGELFF. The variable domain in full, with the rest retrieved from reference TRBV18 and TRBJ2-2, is NAGVMQNPRHLVRRRGQEARLRCSPMKGHSHVYWYRQLPEEGLKFMVYLQKENIIDESGMPKERFSAEFPKEGPSILRIQQVVRGDSAAYFCASSRGLAGDTGELFFGEGSRLTVL.